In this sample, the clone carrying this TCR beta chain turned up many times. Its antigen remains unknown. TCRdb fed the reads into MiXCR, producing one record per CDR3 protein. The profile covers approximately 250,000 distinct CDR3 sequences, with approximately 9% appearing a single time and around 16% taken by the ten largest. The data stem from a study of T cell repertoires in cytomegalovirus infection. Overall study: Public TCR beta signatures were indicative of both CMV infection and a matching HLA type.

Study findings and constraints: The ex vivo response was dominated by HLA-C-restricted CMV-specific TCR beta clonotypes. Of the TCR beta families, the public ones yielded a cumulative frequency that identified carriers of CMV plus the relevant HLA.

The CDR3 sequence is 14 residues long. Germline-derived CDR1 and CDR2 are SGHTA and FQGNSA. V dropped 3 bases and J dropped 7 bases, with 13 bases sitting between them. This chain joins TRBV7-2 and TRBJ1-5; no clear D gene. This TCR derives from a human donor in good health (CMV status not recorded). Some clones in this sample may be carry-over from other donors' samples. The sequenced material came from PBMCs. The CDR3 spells CASSFRSDGQPQHF. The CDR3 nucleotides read TGTGCCAGCAGCTTTAGGTCGGATGGGCAGCCCCAGCATTTT.